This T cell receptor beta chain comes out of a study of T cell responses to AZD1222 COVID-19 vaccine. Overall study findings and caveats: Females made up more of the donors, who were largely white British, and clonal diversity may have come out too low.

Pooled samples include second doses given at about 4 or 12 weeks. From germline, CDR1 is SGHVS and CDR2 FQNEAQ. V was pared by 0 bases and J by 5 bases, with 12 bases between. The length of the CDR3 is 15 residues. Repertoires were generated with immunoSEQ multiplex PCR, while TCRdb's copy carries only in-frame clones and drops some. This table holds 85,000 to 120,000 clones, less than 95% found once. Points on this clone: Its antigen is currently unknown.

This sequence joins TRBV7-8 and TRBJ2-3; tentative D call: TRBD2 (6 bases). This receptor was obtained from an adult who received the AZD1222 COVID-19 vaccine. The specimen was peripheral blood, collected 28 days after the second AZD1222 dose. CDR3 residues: CASSLAMGGKDTQYF. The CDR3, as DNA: TGTGCCAGCAGCTTAGCGATGGGGGGAAAAGATACGCAGTATTTT.